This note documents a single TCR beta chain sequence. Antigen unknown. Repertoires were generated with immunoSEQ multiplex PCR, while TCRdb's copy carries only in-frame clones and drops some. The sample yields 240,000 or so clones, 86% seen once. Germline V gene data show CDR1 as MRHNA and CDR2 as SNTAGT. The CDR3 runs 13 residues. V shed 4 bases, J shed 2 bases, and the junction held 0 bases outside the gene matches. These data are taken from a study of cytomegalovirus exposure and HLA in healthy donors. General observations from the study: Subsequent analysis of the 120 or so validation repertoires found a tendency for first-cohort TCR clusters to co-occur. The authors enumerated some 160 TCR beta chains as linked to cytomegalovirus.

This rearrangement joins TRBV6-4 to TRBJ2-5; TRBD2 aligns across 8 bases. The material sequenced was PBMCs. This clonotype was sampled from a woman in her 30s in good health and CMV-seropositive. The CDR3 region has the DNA TGTGCCAGCAGTGCGGGAGGGCAAGAGACCCAGTACTTC. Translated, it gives CASSAGGQETQYF.